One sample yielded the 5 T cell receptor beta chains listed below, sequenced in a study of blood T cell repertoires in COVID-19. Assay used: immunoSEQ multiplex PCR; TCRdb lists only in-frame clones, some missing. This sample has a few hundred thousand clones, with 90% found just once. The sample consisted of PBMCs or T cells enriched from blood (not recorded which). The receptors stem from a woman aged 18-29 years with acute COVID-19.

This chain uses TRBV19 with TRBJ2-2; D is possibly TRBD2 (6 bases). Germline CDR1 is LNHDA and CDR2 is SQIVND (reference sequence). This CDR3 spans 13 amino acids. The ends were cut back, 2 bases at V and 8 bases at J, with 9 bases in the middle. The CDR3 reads CASSISGRGELFF. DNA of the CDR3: TGTGCCAGTAGTATATCCGGGAGAGGGGAGCTGTTTTTT.

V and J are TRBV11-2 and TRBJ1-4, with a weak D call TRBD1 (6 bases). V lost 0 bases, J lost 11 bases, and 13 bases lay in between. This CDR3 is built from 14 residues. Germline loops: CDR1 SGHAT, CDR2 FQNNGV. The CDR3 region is CASSLDIEGGKLFF. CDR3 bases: TGTGCCAGCAGCTTAGATATTGAGGGGGGGAAACTGTTTTTT.

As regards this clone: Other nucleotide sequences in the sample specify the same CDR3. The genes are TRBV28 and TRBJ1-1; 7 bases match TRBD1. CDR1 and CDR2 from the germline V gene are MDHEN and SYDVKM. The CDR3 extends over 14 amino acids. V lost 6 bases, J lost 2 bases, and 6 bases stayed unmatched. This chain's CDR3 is CASSSGQLNTEAFF. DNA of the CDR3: TGTGCCAGCAGCTCGGGACAGCTTAACACTGAAGCTTTCTTT.

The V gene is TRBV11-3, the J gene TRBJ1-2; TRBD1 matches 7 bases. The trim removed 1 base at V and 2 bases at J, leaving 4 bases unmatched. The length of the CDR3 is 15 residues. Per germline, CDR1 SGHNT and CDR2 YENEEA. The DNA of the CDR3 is TGTGCCAGCAGCTTAGGTGGACAGGCCAACTATGGCTACACCTTC. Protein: CASSLGGQANYGYTF.

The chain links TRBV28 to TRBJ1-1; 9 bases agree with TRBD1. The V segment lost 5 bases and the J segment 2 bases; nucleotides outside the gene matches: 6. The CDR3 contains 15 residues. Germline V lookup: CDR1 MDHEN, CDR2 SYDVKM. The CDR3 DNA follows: TGTGCCAGCAGTGCCGGGACAGGGAGAAACACTGAAGCTTTCTTT. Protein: CASSAGTGRNTEAFF.